These 30 T cell receptor beta chains were all obtained from the same sample, sequenced in a study of blood T cell repertoires in COVID-19. The protocol was immunoSEQ multiplex PCR, while the TCRdb copy is restricted to in-frame clones and leaves out a portion. The sample records about 190,000 clones, around 85% being singletons. Sequencing was performed on peripheral blood. These receptors all come from a man in his thirties or forties with acute or convalescent COVID-19.

This sequence joins TRBV2 and TRBJ1-5, with a tentative D call TRBD1 (6 bases). The CDR3 sequence is 14 residues long. V was cut by 5 bases and J by 5 bases, with 13 bases left in between. The germline CDR1 and CDR2 sequences are SNHLY and FYNNEI. In nucleotides, the CDR3 is TGTGCCAGCAGTACTCAGGGGATATATCAGCCCCAGCATTTT. Its translation: CASSTQGIYQPQHF.

The chain combines TRBV3-1 (or the pseudogene TRBV3-2) with TRBJ1-5; 8 bases fit TRBD1. The J segment lost 3 bases and the V segment lost 1 base, leaving 5 bases of the junction unmatched. The CDR3 length is 16 residues. Germline lookup yields CDR1 LGHDT and CDR2 YNNKEL (reference sequence). CDR3 in amino acids: CASSQGTGNINQPQHF. CDR3 bases: TGTGCCAGCAGCCAAGGGACAGGGAATATCAATCAGCCCCAGCATTTT.

This clone was picked up one time. For the CDR3, the DNA is TGCGCCAGCGGGGGACTAGCGGGAGGAGCCGGGGAGCTGTTTTTT. Translating gives CASGGLAGGAGELFF. V is TRBV5-1 and J is TRBJ2-2, with 15 bases lining up with TRBD2. The CDR3 covers 15 residues. Germline V gives CDR1 SGHRS, CDR2 YFSETQ. With 7 bases clipped from V and 6 bases from J, the junction kept 4 bases outside the gene matches.

This clone was counted once. The rearrangement joins TRBV5-1 to TRBJ1-3; 9 nucleotides match TRBD1. The germline V gene has CDR1 SGHRS and CDR2 YFSETQ. CDR3 length: 17 amino acids. V trimming: 7 bases; J trimming: 8 bases; junction bases outside the gene matches: 19. Here the CDR3 reads CASGIEAGTGIRDTIYF. DNA for the CDR3: TGCGCCAGCGGCATTGAAGCCGGGACAGGGATTCGGGACACCATATATTTT. Complete variable domain (other parts from reference TRBV5-1 and TRBJ1-3): KAGVTQTPRYLIKTRGQQVTLSCSPISGHRSVSWYQQTPGQGLQFLFEYFSETQRNKGNFPGRFSGRQFSNSRSEMNVSTLELGDSALYLCASGIEAGTGIRDTIYFGEGSWLTVV.

V gene TRBV24-1 combines with J gene TRBJ2-4, with D possibly matching TRBD2 (6 bases). V lost 3 bases to trimming and J lost 8 bases, with 13 bases between them. Germline values: CDR1 KGHDR, CDR2 SFDVKD. CDR3 length: 14 amino acids. The CDR3 reads CATSDGGGPDIQYF. DNA for the CDR3: TGTGCCACCAGTGATGGAGGAGGGCCGGACATTCAGTACTTC.

The chain has TRBV5-5 and TRBJ2-1; TRBD2 matches at 10 bases. CDR1 is SGHKS and CDR2 is YYEKEE in the germline V gene (reference sequence). Trimming removed 6 bases from V and 2 bases from J; junction bases left unmatched: 5. CDR3 length: 15 amino acids. This chain's CDR3 is CASTKAGGPYNEQFF. The DNA of the CDR3 is TGTGCCAGCACCAAAGCGGGAGGGCCCTACAATGAGCAGTTCTTC.

The chain couples TRBV6-1 to TRBJ2-7; TRBD1 agrees at 8 bases. Germline CDR1 is MNHNS and CDR2 is SASEGT. Germline trimming cut 6 bases from V and 3 bases from J; bases unmatched to any gene: 13. CDR3 length equals 16 residues. CDR3 amino acids: CASRESRTGPFYEQYF. CDR3 DNA: TGTGCCAGCAGGGAAAGTAGGACAGGGCCCTTCTACGAGCAGTACTTC.

The chain is built from TRBV19 and TRBJ1-1; 10 bases line up with TRBD1. J gave up 7 bases and V 6 bases, and 8 bases lay outside the gene matches. This CDR3 region has 14 residues. The germline V gene has CDR1 LNHDA and CDR2 SQIVND (reference sequence). The DNA for the CDR3 is TGTGCCAGTAGGGCGCCGGGACAGGGGAATGAAGCTTTCTTT. As protein: CASRAPGQGNEAFF. Using reference TRBV19 and TRBJ1-1 for the parts outside the CDR3, the full variable domain is DGGITQSPKYLFRKEGQNVTLSCEQNLNHDAMYWYRQDPGQGLRLIYYSQIVNDFQKGDIAEGYSVSREKKESFPLTVTSAQKNPTAFYLCASRAPGQGNEAFFGQGTRLTVV.

This chain joins TRBV27 and TRBJ2-7; 8 nucleotides agree with TRBD2. With 6 bases clipped from V and 0 bases from J, the junction kept 10 bases outside the gene matches. The CDR3 sequence is 16 residues long. Looked up from germline, CDR1 is MNHEY and CDR2 is SMNVEV (reference sequence). In DNA form, the CDR3 reads TGTGCCAGCAGACGACTTTTAGCGGGGCCCTCCTACGAGCAGTACTTC. Protein product: CASRRLLAGPSYEQYF.

The chain recombines TRBV5-4 with TRBJ1-2; unclear D gene. Trimming removed 0 bases at V and 5 bases at J, with 8 bases between. CDR3 length: 13 amino acids. In germline, CDR1 is SGHNT, CDR2 YYREEE (reference sequence). The CDR3 DNA reads TGTGCCAGCAGCTTGGCCGGAGGGTATGGCTACACCTTC. Translating gives CASSLAGGYGYTF.

CDR3: CAWSVEQPQPQHF. The DNA of the CDR3 is TGTGCCTGGAGTGTAGAACAGCCTCAGCCCCAGCATTTT. This chain connects TRBV30 to TRBJ1-5; D not certain. Germline V lookup: CDR1 GTSNPN, CDR2 SVGIG (reference sequence). Trimming pared 0 bases from V and 6 bases from J, leaving 9 bases between. The length of the CDR3 is 13 residues.

The chain combines TRBV6-6 with TRBJ2-5; the D is unclear. V lost 7 bases, J lost 1 base, and 13 bases lay in between. The germline V gene encodes CDR1 MNHNY and CDR2 SVGAGI (reference sequence). This CDR3 comprises 14 residues. The CDR3 protein is CASTKERSQETQYF. In nucleotides, the CDR3 is TGTGCCAGCACCAAAGAAAGGAGCCAAGAGACCCAGTACTTC.

V is TRBV11-3 and J is TRBJ2-5; D is unclear. V lost 2 bases to trimming and J lost 2 bases, with 6 bases between them. Germline CDR1 is SGHNT and CDR2 is YENEEA. There are 13 residues in the CDR3. CDR3 in amino acids: CASSLIAQETQYF. The CDR3 DNA sequence: TGTGCCAGCAGCTTAATAGCACAAGAGACCCAGTACTTC.

The chain carries TRBV5-8 and TRBJ1-5, with D tentatively TRBD1 (6 bases). V shed 8 bases and J shed 2 bases, with 11 bases lying between them. The CDR3 covers 13 residues. CDR1 is SGHTS and CDR2 is YDEGEE in the germline V gene. The CDR3 reads CASKRQGNQPQHF. Here the CDR3 DNA reads TGTGCCAGTAAGAGACAGGGCAATCAGCCCCAGCATTTT.

CDR3 nucleotides: TGTGCCAGCAGTTCCGAGATATGGGGGGGGAATGGCTACACCTTC. Protein product: CASSSEIWGGNGYTF. V usage is TRBV28 and J usage is TRBJ1-2; possibly TRBD1 for D (5 bases). Germline CDR1 and CDR2: MDHEN and SYDVKM. V lost 4 bases and J lost 6, with 18 bases in between. This CDR3 region has 15 residues.

V is TRBV6-5 and J is TRBJ1-4; D possibly corresponds to TRBD1 (6 bases). V shed 0 bases and J shed 13 bases, with 12 bases lying between them. CDR3 size: 13 residues. Germline V gene data show CDR1 as MNHEY and CDR2 as SVGAGI. The chain's CDR3 is CASSYSGRGRLFF. CDR3 sequence (DNA): TGTGCCAGCAGTTACTCAGGCAGGGGCAGACTGTTTTTT.

This clone has only one observation. The J gene is TRBJ1-6, the V gene TRBV7-2; D uncertain. CDR1 is SGHTA and CDR2 is FQGNSA in the germline V gene. V lost 1 base and J 7 bases, leaving 11 bases between the germline ends. This CDR3 spans 15 amino acids. CDR3 amino acids: CASSLGSRTNSPLHF. Written as DNA, the CDR3 is TGTGCCAGCAGCTTAGGATCCCGTACAAATTCACCCCTCCACTTT. Full variable domain (outside the CDR3, taken from reference TRBV7-2 and TRBJ1-6): GAGVSQSPSNKVTEKGKDVELRCDPISGHTALYWYRQSLGQGLEFLIYFQGNSAPDKSGLPSDRFSAERTGGSVSTLTIQRTQQEDSAVYLCASSLGSRTNSPLHFGNGTRLTVT.

The rearrangement links TRBV7-9 to TRBJ1-1; D possibly corresponds to TRBD1 (6 bases). This CDR3 has 13 amino acids. The germline gives CDR1 SEHNR, CDR2 FQNEAQ (reference sequence). V dropped 1 base and J dropped 8 bases, with 11 bases sitting between them. CDR3 in amino acids: CASSLESDREAFF. CDR3 DNA sequence: TGTGCCAGCAGCTTAGAGTCTGACAGGGAAGCTTTCTTT.

The chain employs TRBV6-5 and TRBJ1-6, with TRBD1 identical over 8 bases. CDR1 and CDR2 from the germline V gene are MNHEY and SVGAGI. The CDR3 contains 13 residues. V trimming: 9 bases; J trimming: 11 bases; junction bases outside the gene matches: 9. The chain's CDR3 is CASWGRGQPPLHF. In DNA form, the CDR3 reads TGTGCCAGTTGGGGCAGGGGGCAACCACCCCTCCACTTT.

This clone came up once. The chain is built from TRBV7-2 and TRBJ1-2; TRBD1 matches at 8 bases. Germline V gives CDR1 SGHTA, CDR2 FQGNSA. After removal of 4 bases from V and 5 bases from J, the junction contained 9 bases not matched to a gene. The CDR3 totals 15 residues. CDR3 residues: CASSSSDRANYGYTF. The CDR3, as DNA: TGTGCCAGCAGCTCTTCGGACAGGGCCAATTATGGCTACACCTTC.

This rearrangement joins TRBV5-1 to TRBJ2-1; 11 bases agree with TRBD2. The CDR3 runs to 14 residues. The germline V gene encodes CDR1 SGHRS and CDR2 YFSETQ. The V segment lost 1 base and the J segment 6 bases; nucleotides outside the gene matches: 0. DNA for the CDR3: TGCGCCAGCAGCTTGACTAGCGGGAGCAATGAGCAGTTCTTC. Its translation: CASSLTSGSNEQFF.

The V gene is TRBV6-5, the J gene TRBJ1-5; D might be TRBD1 (6 bases). This CDR3 spans 14 amino acids. V dropped 7 bases and J dropped 7 bases, with 17 bases sitting between them. CDR1 MNHEY and CDR2 SVGAGI come from the germline V gene. The CDR3 sequence: CASMIRGTVQPQHF. Written as DNA, the CDR3 is TGTGCCAGCATGATCAGGGGAACGGTCCAGCCCCAGCATTTT.

The chain links TRBV7-3 to TRBJ2-1, with TRBD2 identical over 7 bases. The germline gives CDR1 SGHTA, CDR2 FQGTGA. The CDR3 length is 15 residues. V lost 0 bases, J lost 4 bases, and 3 bases stayed unmatched. The DNA of the CDR3 is TGTGCCAGCAGCTTAACGGGAGGGCCTTACAATGAGCAGTTCTTC. Translation gives CASSLTGGPYNEQFF.

For the CDR3, the DNA is TGTGCCAGCAGTTACAAGCCGGGACAGAGATCCTACGAGCAGTACTTC. This gives the protein CASSYKPGQRSYEQYF. This rearrangement joins TRBV6-5 to TRBJ2-7; 7 bases match TRBD1. Unmatched junction bases numbered 8, after V lost 2 bases and J lost 1 base. The V gene's germline CDR1 is MNHEY and CDR2 SVGAGI. The CDR3 runs 16 residues.

V is TRBV19 and J is TRBJ1-5; 9 bases line up with TRBD1. CDR1 LNHDA and CDR2 SQIVND come from the germline V gene (reference sequence). V gave up 5 bases and J gave up 2 bases; unmatched junction bases: 7. CDR3 length equals 16 residues. The CDR3 protein is CASSGQGWSGNQPQHF. The CDR3 DNA is TGTGCCAGTAGTGGACAGGGGTGGAGTGGCAATCAGCCCCAGCATTTT.

The chain links TRBV28 to TRBJ1-2; no clear D. Per the germline V gene, CDR1 is MDHEN and CDR2 is SYDVKM. V gave up 5 bases and J gave up 2 bases, with 12 bases separating them. CDR3 length equals 14 residues. The DNA for the CDR3 is TGTGCCAGCAGTCCACCTTGGCGGAACTATGGCTACACCTTC. This translates into CASSPPWRNYGYTF.

This chain uses TRBV19 with TRBJ1-3; tentative D call: TRBD1 (6 bases). V dropped 7 bases and J dropped 3 bases, with 22 bases sitting between them. The CDR3 spans 17 residues. CDR1 and CDR2 (germline): LNHDA, SQIVND (reference sequence). CDR3 residues: CASTIRPGGHRGNTIYF. DNA of the CDR3: TGTGCCAGTACCATACGACCGGGGGGACATCGTGGAAACACCATATATTTT.

The chain couples TRBV27 to TRBJ2-7; 7 bases align to TRBD2. This CDR3 comprises 15 residues. The V and J ends lost 2 bases and 6 bases, in that order; junction bases with no gene match: 10. CDR1 is MNHEY and CDR2 is SMNVEV in the germline V gene (reference sequence). CDR3 loop: CASSLILAGPFEQYF. Here the CDR3 DNA reads TGTGCCAGCAGTTTAATCTTAGCGGGCCCCTTCGAGCAGTACTTC.

The genes are TRBV5-1 and TRBJ1-3, with D uncertain. The germline V gene encodes CDR1 SGHRS and CDR2 YFSETQ. The CDR3 extends over 15 amino acids. Trimming left V 4 bases short and J 4 bases short, with 15 bases between. CDR3 in DNA: TGCGCCAGCAGCCCGGCCGGGGAGACCGGAAACACCATATATTTT. Protein sequence: CASSPAGETGNTIYF.

The J gene is TRBJ1-1, the V gene TRBV5-1; D not certain. Per the germline V gene, CDR1 is SGHRS and CDR2 is YFSETQ. The CDR3 loop spans 11 amino acids. V lost 7 bases to trimming and J lost 3 bases, with 7 bases between them. The CDR3 spells CASFSDTEAFF. The CDR3 nucleotides are TGCGCCAGCTTTTCGGACACTGAAGCTTTCTTT. The whole variable domain, remainder taken from reference TRBV5-1 and TRBJ1-1, is KAGVTQTPRYLIKTRGQQVTLSCSPISGHRSVSWYQQTPGQGLQFLFEYFSETQRNKGNFPGRFSGRQFSNSRSEMNVSTLELGDSALYLCASFSDTEAFFGQGTRLTVV.